This record looks at one T cell receptor (beta chain) sequence and its context. Its antigen is undetermined. Sample treatment: roughly 10-day PBMC culture with coronavirus spike peptide pools or control peptides (ViraFEST assay). PCR tests turned positive between March and December 2020, before US Alpha, Beta and Delta variants. It was on days 3 and 7 that half the medium was replaced with fresh IL-2 medium. The V end was cut by 0 bases, the J end by 2 bases, with 10 bases between. The CDR3 is made up of 15 amino acids. Germline loops: CDR1 LGHNA, CDR2 YSLEER. The entry originates in a study of vaccination and CD4 T cells after COVID-19. Overall study context: Either the Pfizer-BioNTech BNT162b2 or Moderna mRNA-1273 vaccine was given as two doses. Stimulation of cells relied on overlapping spike peptides derived from SARS-CoV-2, HCoV-NL63, HCoV-OC43 and HCoV-229E.

At the Johns Hopkins FTIC core, DNA taken from cultured CD4+ T cells was sequenced by way of the Oncomine TCR Beta short-read assay. TCRdb reanalysed the PCR reads using MiXCR and keeps one entry per CDR3 protein. The table lists some 15,000 distinct CDR3 sequences, roughly 75% of them singletons. The source material was CD4+ T cells from blood, cultured in vitro. The chain carries TRBV4-3 and TRBJ1-2; D is unresolved. The sequence was obtained from a human donor who had recovered from COVID-19. In nucleotides, the CDR3 is TGCGCCAGCAGCCAAGATCGTCTCAGGAACTATGGCTACACCTTC. Protein product: CASSQDRLRNYGYTF.